Listed below are T cell receptor beta chains from one sample, sequenced in a study of post-analysis software for immune sequencing data. TCRdb reanalysed the PCR reads using MiXCR and keeps one entry per CDR3 protein. The table includes more than 350,000 distinct CDR3 sequences, roughly 40% detected once. Material for sequencing was blood. The receptors here all came from a girl aged 2 to 9 with multiple sclerosis. CDR3s include the opening cysteine and the closing phenylalanine or tryptophan. The order of the fields is CDR3 length, J gene, V gene, clone size, D gene, CDR3 DNA, CDR3 protein. The D gene is left open where the match is weak. Rows may omit the clone size; those that give it use once, few, many or a size class.

>15|TRBJ2-1|TRBV15|-|TRBD2
TGTGCCACCAGCAGAAATAGCGGGGGGGTCTATGAGCAGTTCTTC
CATSRNSGGVYEQFF
>13|TRBJ2-1|TRBV6-2/TRBV6-3|once|TRBD2
TGTGCCAGCGCCCCGCGGGGGTACGCTGAGCAGTTCTTC
CASAPRGYAEQFF
>14|TRBJ1-6|TRBV5-1|-|TRBD1
TGCGCCAGCAGCTCGGGGGACAGGGATTCACCCCTCCACTTT
CASSSGDRDSPLHF
>18|TRBJ2-7|TRBV7-8|-|-
TGTGCCAGCAGCTACTCCTCCCTCGATTTGAGCGGCTCCTACGAGCAGTACTTC
CASSYSSLDLSGSYEQYF
>15|TRBJ2-7|TRBV12-3/TRBV12-4|-|TRBD2
TGTGCCAGCAGGCACCCGGCGGGAGGGTCGTACGAGCAGTACTTC
CASRHPAGGSYEQYF
>13|TRBJ2-3|TRBV27|once|-
TGTGCCAGCAGTTTTCCCGCTGAGGCTACGCAGTATTTT
CASSFPAEATQYF
>15|TRBJ1-2|TRBV28|-|-
TGTGCCAGCAGTCCGGGGACGATCTTAGACTATGGCTACACCTTC
CASSPGTILDYGYTF
>14|TRBJ2-1|TRBV13|-|-
TGTGCCAGCAGCCAGAACCGTCTAGCCAATGAGCAGTTCTTC
CASSQNRLANEQFF
>14|TRBJ2-3|TRBV5-1|few|-
TGCGCCAGCAGCTCGGACTCTTGGGCAGATACGCAGTATTTT
CASSSDSWADTQYF
>16|TRBJ2-1|TRBV24-1|few|-
TGTGCCACCAGTGATCTGGACGGGAGCTCCTACAATGAGCAGTTCTTC
CATSDLDGSSYNEQFF
>15|TRBJ2-1|TRBV20-1|few|TRBD1
TGCAGTGCTACCCACGGGACAGGGTCCTACAATGAGCAGTTCTTC
CSATHGTGSYNEQFF
>14|TRBJ2-7|TRBV7-9|-|-
TGTGCCAGCAGCTTAGATGGCACCCACTACGAGCAGTACTTC
CASSLDGTHYEQYF
>13|TRBJ2-7|TRBV12-3/TRBV12-4|few|-
TGTGCCAGCAGTTTAGCGCCAGTCTACGAGCAGTACTTC
CASSLAPVYEQYF
>13|TRBJ1-4|TRBV6-1|-|-
TGTGCCAGCAGTGATCCGGTAGAAGAAAAACTGTTTTTT
CASSDPVEEKLFF
>15|TRBJ2-1|TRBV20-1|-|-
TGCAGTGCTAGAGATCCGGGACTGCCGAAGGGTGAGCAGTTCTTC
CSARDPGLPKGEQFF
>15|TRBJ1-1|TRBV10-3|few|-
TGTGCCATCAGTCCGGGCCTCGGGGTTGGGACTGAAGCTTTCTTT
CAISPGLGVGTEAFF
>14|TRBJ1-2|TRBV5-1|-|-
TGCGCCAGCAGCTTGGAAGGGGTCCCTTATGGCTACACCTTC
CASSLEGVPYGYTF
>14|TRBJ2-1|TRBV7-2|-|TRBD1
TGTGCCGGCAGCTTAGGACAGGGGGAAAATGAGCAGTTCTTC
CAGSLGQGENEQFF
>16|TRBJ2-7|TRBV11-2|-|TRBD1
TGTGCCAGCAGCTTAGGGCCTGGGGGACAGGGATACGAGCAGTACTTC
CASSLGPGGQGYEQYF
>13|TRBJ2-5|TRBV12-3/TRBV12-4|few|-
TGTGCCAGCACCCTACTCACGGTCGGGACCCAGTACTTC
CASTLLTVGTQYF
>16|TRBJ2-7|TRBV28|-|TRBD2
TGTGCCAGCAGTCGAAGGGTGGGACTAGCGTTCGCCGAGCAGTACTTC
CASSRRVGLAFAEQYF
>14|TRBJ2-7|TRBV12-3/TRBV12-4|-|-
TGTGCCAGCAGTTTAGGGCCTAGCGACAATGAGCAGTACTTC
CASSLGPSDNEQYF
>14|TRBJ2-1|TRBV29-1|few|TRBD2
TGCAGCGTCCTGTCTAGCGGCCTTTACAATGAGCAGTTCTTC
CSVLSSGLYNEQFF
>14|TRBJ1-5|TRBV15|-|-
TGTGCCACCAGCAGAGATCGGATGGATCAGCCTCAGCATTTT
CATSRDRMDQPQHF
>14|TRBJ2-7|TRBV28|-|-
TGTGCCAGCAGTCCCCGGGACTGGGGGTACGAGCAGTACTTC
CASSPRDWGYEQYF
>15|TRBJ2-4|TRBV28|few|TRBD1
TGTGCCAGCAGTTCCCGGGACAGGGAGATGAGGGAGCAGTACTTC
CASSSRDREMREQYF
>17|TRBJ2-1|TRBV6-4|-|TRBD1
TGTGCCAGCAGTGACCAACCGGGACAGCTAACTTACAATGAGCAGTTCTTC
CASSDQPGQLTYNEQFF
>16|TRBJ1-4|TRBV4-2|-|-
TGTGCCAGCAGCCAAGAGTGGGGGATGAACCATGAAAAACTGTTTTTT
CASSQEWGMNHEKLFF
>15|TRBJ1-6|TRBV10-3|-|TRBD1
TGTGCCATCAGTGATGGGGACAGGGGAAATTCACCCCTCCACTTT
CAISDGDRGNSPLHF
>17|TRBJ2-3|TRBV5-1|-|TRBD1
TGCGCCAGCAGTTTGGATCTGGGACAGGGCCGCGCAGATACGCAGTATTTT
CASSLDLGQGRADTQYF
>14|TRBJ2-7|TRBV5-1|-|-
TGCGCCAGCAGCGTCACCGGGACGATGTACGAGCAGTACTTC
CASSVTGTMYEQYF
>15|TRBJ2-3|TRBV29-1|-|TRBD1
TGCAGCGTGCCCGTAGGGGGCCGGAGCACAGATACGCAGTATTTT
CSVPVGGRSTDTQYF
>17|TRBJ1-4|TRBV28|-|-
TGTGCCAGCACACCCCCGGGCCTGCGGAGTGCTAATGAAAAACTGTTTTTT
CASTPPGLRSANEKLFF
>12|TRBJ1-2|TRBV28|-|TRBD1
TGTGCCAGCGGGGACAGGGGCGATGGCTACACCTTC
CASGDRGDGYTF
>14|TRBJ1-4|TRBV28|-|TRBD1
TGTGCCAGCAGGAGACAGGGTAGAAATGAAAAACTGTTTTTT
CASRRQGRNEKLFF
>13|TRBJ2-5|TRBV10-3|few|-
TGTGCCATCAGTTTGACTTCCCAAGAGACCCAGTACTTC
CAISLTSQETQYF
>16|TRBJ1-5|TRBV18|-|-
TGTGCCAGCTCACCGGCGTCAGGGTACTTTGATCAGCCCCAGCATTTT
CASSPASGYFDQPQHF
>16|TRBJ2-2|TRBV6-6|-|-
TGTGCCAGCAGTTACGGCAGGGCCTCGAACACCGGGGAGCTGTTTTTT
CASSYGRASNTGELFF
>15|TRBJ2-3|TRBV12-3/TRBV12-4|once|-
TGTGCCAGCAGTTTAGCTGAGCCCGGAAGGGATACGCAGTATTTT
CASSLAEPGRDTQYF
>14|TRBJ1-6|TRBV7-2|few|TRBD1
TGTGCCAGCAGCTTTAGACAGGGGGCTTCACCCCTCCACTTT
CASSFRQGASPLHF
>13|TRBJ2-7|TRBV6-6|many|-
TGTGCCAGCAGTCCGACCGGGTCTTACGAGCAGTACTTC
CASSPTGSYEQYF
>17|TRBJ2-1|TRBV29-1|few|TRBD1
TGCAGCGTCGGGACAGCCACTTCTGTGAGCTCCTACAATGAGCAGTTCTTC
CSVGTATSVSSYNEQFF
>15|TRBJ2-1|TRBV6-5|-|TRBD1
TGTGCCAGCAGTTTCGAGGGACAGGGGAGCAATGAGCAGTTCTTC
CASSFEGQGSNEQFF
>15|TRBJ1-2|TRBV7-8|few|-
TGTGCCAGCAGCTCAACCCCCCAGGGAGGCTATGGCTACACCTTC
CASSSTPQGGYGYTF
>16|TRBJ2-5|TRBV6-6|-|TRBD1
TGTGCCAGCAGTTACTCGGGCCAGGGGGCGTGGGAGACCCAGTACTTC
CASSYSGQGAWETQYF
>13|TRBJ1-1|TRBV6-5|few|TRBD1
TGTGCCAGCAGTCGGACAGGCCCCACTGAAGCTTTCTTT
CASSRTGPTEAFF
>14|TRBJ2-1|TRBV7-2|-|TRBD2
TGTGCCAGCAGCATTAGCGGGGGGCACAATGAGCAGTTCTTC
CASSISGGHNEQFF
>14|TRBJ2-7|TRBV20-1|-|-
TGCAGTGCTAGTACCATAGGGGCCACCTACGAGCAGTACTTC
CSASTIGATYEQYF
>16|TRBJ1-5|TRBV12-3/TRBV12-4|-|-
TGTGCCAGCAGTTTCTCCGGCGGAGTCAGCGGTCAGCCCCAGCATTTT
CASSFSGGVSGQPQHF
>13|TRBJ2-7|TRBV29-1|few|-
TGCAGCGTTGGGGGGGTTCTCCTGTACGAGCAGTACTTC
CSVGGVLLYEQYF
>13|TRBJ1-5|TRBV12-3/TRBV12-4|-|-
TGTGCCAGCAGTTTGAGTGAGGGTCAGCCCCAGCATTTT
CASSLSEGQPQHF
>18|TRBJ2-3|TRBV7-3|-|-
TGTGCCAGCAGCTTAAGAGGGAGGTACCAGGAGATCACAGATACGCAGTATTTT
CASSLRGRYQEITDTQYF
>16|TRBJ1-1|TRBV18|once|-
TGTGCCAGCTCACCACCGGTGGGTTTTCCCAACACTGAAGCTTTCTTT
CASSPPVGFPNTEAFF
>11|TRBJ2-1|TRBV6-2/TRBV6-3|-|-
TGTGCCAGCAGGTTATCTATGAGGCAGTTCTTC
CASRLSMRQFF
>16|TRBJ2-5|TRBV6-6|few|-
TGTGCCAGCAGTTCCAATAGGGGACGAGCAAGGGAGACCCAGTACTTC
CASSSNRGRARETQYF
>23|TRBJ2-3|TRBV10-3|-|-
TGTGCCATCAGTGAGTTCACTTCTCGGTCGCCAGGGGACGTCAAAGCAGGGAGTGTTACGCAGTATTTT
CAISEFTSRSPGDVKAGSVTQYF
>16|TRBJ1-4|TRBV7-2|-|TRBD1
TGTGCCAGCAGCCTGACACAGGGGAGTCTGAATGAAAAACTGTTTTTT
CASSLTQGSLNEKLFF
>18|TRBJ2-2|TRBV4-1|-|TRBD2
TGCGCCAGCAGCCAAACTAGCGGGGGAGCCCCACCCACCGGGGAGCTGTTTTTT
CASSQTSGGAPPTGELFF
>11|TRBJ2-7|TRBV6-5|few|-
TGTGCCAGTGCCCGGGACCGCGAGCAGTACTTC
CASARDREQYF